The 8 T cell receptor beta chains below all came from one sample that was sequenced in a study of blood T cell repertoires in COVID-19. Profiled with immunoSEQ multiplex PCR; TCRdb holds only in-frame clones, not every one. The sample lists nearly 95,000 clones, 87% occurring once. Specimen: peripheral blood. Receptors originate from a human donor with acute or convalescent COVID-19. The donor label of this sample is uncertain.

V is TRBV6-1 and J is TRBJ2-3, with D possibly being TRBD2 (5 bases). This CDR3 has 12 residues. V lost 5 bases to trimming and J lost 4 bases, with 7 bases between them. Germline V gene data show CDR1 as MNHNS and CDR2 as SASEGT. In DNA form, the CDR3 reads TGTGCCAGCAGTCAGGAGGCAGATACGCAGTATTTT. Encoded protein: CASSQEADTQYF.

This rearrangement joins TRBV6-5 to TRBJ1-2; the D gene is possibly TRBD1 (6 bases). The germline V gene encodes CDR1 MNHEY and CDR2 SVGAGI. Trimming took off 7 bases at V and 4 bases at J, with 16 bases between the two ends. This CDR3 comprises 14 residues. The CDR3 region has the DNA TGTGCCAGCAAAACGGGGGGGCAGTTCTATGGCTACACCTTC. Protein sequence: CASKTGGQFYGYTF.

This chain links TRBV30 with TRBJ2-5; D is unclear. V shed 3 bases and J shed 4 bases, with 6 bases lying between them. CDR1 and CDR2 (germline): GTSNPN, SVGIG (reference sequence). The CDR3 runs 11 residues. The chain's CDR3 is CAWSSGETQYF. Written as DNA, the CDR3 is TGTGCCTGGAGCTCAGGAGAGACCCAGTACTTC.

The genes are TRBV19 and TRBJ2-7; 7 bases are a match to TRBD1. This CDR3 is built from 15 residues. Looked up from germline, CDR1 is LNHDA and CDR2 is SQIVND (reference sequence). J was trimmed by 2 bases and V by 7 bases; bases with no gene match: 11. This chain's CDR3 is CASTHRDSGAYEQYF. The DNA for the CDR3 is TGTGCCAGTACCCACCGGGACAGTGGGGCCTACGAGCAGTACTTC.

This clone appeared a single time. This sequence joins TRBV10-3 and TRBJ1-3; TRBD1 agrees at 9 bases. The CDR3 has 14 amino acids. V was pared by 2 bases and J by 8 bases, with 4 bases of the junction left unmatched. Germline CDR1 and CDR2: ENHRY and SYGVKD. The CDR3 sequence is CAISEAGQGDTIYF. CDR3 sequence (DNA): TGTGCCATCAGTGAGGCGGGACAGGGAGACACCATATATTTT.

The chain links TRBV11-3 to TRBJ2-7; TRBD1 matches 9 bases. The germline CDR1 and CDR2 sequences are SGHNT and YENEEA. The CDR3 length is 15 residues. V lost 5 bases to trimming and J lost 3 bases; unmatched junction nucleotides: 8. CDR3 sequence: CASSRAGTGIYEQYF. CDR3 DNA: TGTGCCAGCAGCCGAGCCGGGACAGGGATCTACGAGCAGTACTTC. The full variable domain, completed using reference TRBV11-3 and TRBJ2-7, is EAGVVQSPRYKIIEKKQPVAFWCNPISGHNTLYWYLQNLGQGPELLIRYENEEAVDDSQLPKDRFSAERLKGVDSTLKIQPAELGDSAVYLCASSRAGTGIYEQYFGPGTRLTVT.

The chain recombines TRBV5-1 with TRBJ2-3, with TRBD1 identical over 9 bases. Unmatched junction bases numbered 5, after V lost 3 bases and J lost 0 bases. Germline CDR1 and CDR2: SGHRS and YFSETQ. This CDR3 region has 16 residues. CDR3 sequence (DNA): TGCGCCAGCAGCTGGGGGACAGGGCATAGCACAGATACGCAGTATTTT. Translated: CASSWGTGHSTDTQYF.

This clone was detected only once. The chain carries TRBV5-1 and TRBJ1-1; possibly TRBD1 for D (6 bases). Between the trimmed V and J ends, which lost 5 bases and 5 bases, there was a span of 13 bases. The V gene's germline CDR1 is SGHRS and CDR2 YFSETQ. The CDR3 consists of 13 residues. CDR3 in DNA: TGCGCCAGCAGGCTAGGGGGGGATACTGAAGCTTTCTTT. Translating gives CASRLGGDTEAFF.